The 25 T cell receptor beta chains listed next were all sequenced from one sample in a study of shared clonotypes between healthy human individuals. The data were produced by immunoSEQ multiplex PCR, yet TCRdb's version contains in-frame clones alone and is incomplete. The repertoire holds around 2.1 million clones, with 85% to 95% as singletons. The naive CD8 fraction comprised CD45RO-negative cells positively selected for CCR7 and excluded terminally differentiated effector memory CD45RA+ cells. The material sequenced was naive CD8+ T cells from PBMCs. The receptors shown here come from a man younger than 35 in good health. Some clones in this sample may be carry-over from other donors' samples.

Worth noting for this clone: This specimen includes other DNA sequences encoding the same CDR3. The chain links TRBV7-8 to TRBJ2-1; D remains ambiguous. Per the germline V gene, CDR1 is SGHVS and CDR2 is FQNEAQ. Trimming took 0 bases from V and 1 from J, leaving 7 bases between them. CDR3 size: 15 residues. DNA for the CDR3: TGTGCCAGCAGCTTAGCGGTGGGATCCTACAATGAGCAGTTCTTC. It translates to CASSLAVGSYNEQFF.

This chain links TRBV30 with TRBJ2-1; no firm D call. The CDR3 runs to 14 residues. The V gene's germline CDR1 is GTSNPN and CDR2 SVGIG (reference sequence). V lost 2 bases to trimming and J lost 7 bases, with 15 bases between them. The chain's CDR3 is CAWSRAQRWNEQFF. The DNA of the CDR3 is TGTGCCTGGAGTCGGGCCCAGCGTTGGAATGAGCAGTTCTTC.

This chain joins TRBV7-8 and TRBJ2-1; no definite D call. Germline lookup yields CDR1 SGHVS and CDR2 FQNEAQ. CDR3 length: 15 amino acids. The ends were cut back, 1 base at V and 8 bases at J, with 15 bases in the middle. For the CDR3, the DNA is TGTGCCAGCAGCTTAGTTGACTTCCGAAGCGATGAGCAGTTCTTC. Protein sequence: CASSLVDFRSDEQFF.

The rearrangement uses TRBV25-1 and TRBJ2-1; D is ambiguous. CDR1 is MGHDK and CDR2 is SYGVNS in the germline V gene. Trimming removed 5 bases from V and 4 bases from J, with 9 bases in between. This CDR3 is built from 13 residues. The CDR3 reads CASSLSLYNEQFF. The CDR3 DNA sequence: TGTGCCAGCAGTCTCAGTCTATACAATGAGCAGTTCTTC.

The chain employs TRBV6-5 and TRBJ2-1; 12 nucleotides align to TRBD2. Germline trimming cut 5 bases from V and 4 bases from J; bases unmatched to any gene: 3. In germline, CDR1 is MNHEY, CDR2 SVGAGI. The CDR3 loop spans 15 amino acids. The CDR3 is CASSGLAGIYNEQFF. Written as DNA, the CDR3 is TGTGCCAGCAGTGGACTAGCGGGGATATACAATGAGCAGTTCTTC.

On this clone: The same CDR3 arises from other DNA sequences in this sample as well. The genes are TRBV9 and TRBJ2-1; perhaps D is TRBD1 or TRBD2 (5 bases each). Trimming stripped 1 base from V and 2 bases from J, with 10 bases between. The CDR3 consists of 15 residues. Germline V gene sequence: CDR1 SGDLS, CDR2 YYNGEE. The CDR3 coding sequence is TGTGCCAGCAGCGTATGGGGCGGGCCCTACAATGAGCAGTTCTTC. Residues: CASSVWGGPYNEQFF.

This clone showed up just a few times. The V gene is TRBV25-1, the J gene TRBJ2-2, with D uncertain. Trimming removed 7 bases at V and 1 base at J, with 4 bases between. The germline CDR1 and CDR2 sequences are MGHDK and SYGVNS. This CDR3 contains 12 residues. The CDR3 sequence is CASMKNTGELFF. In DNA form, the CDR3 reads TGTGCCAGCATGAAGAACACCGGGGAGCTGTTTTTT.

The V and J genes are TRBV28 and TRBJ2-7, with 8 positions matching TRBD1. Germline lookup yields CDR1 MDHEN and CDR2 SYDVKM. The CDR3 covers 16 residues. V was clipped by 4 bases and J by 6 bases; unmatched bases: 14. In nucleotides, the CDR3 is TGTGCCAGCAGTTCTGATACCGGGACAGGTGGGGGCGAGCAGTACTTC. Translation gives CASSSDTGTGGGEQYF. Supplemented by reference TRBV28 and TRBJ2-7, the full variable domain reads DVKVTQSSRYLVKRTGEKVFLECVQDMDHENMFWYRQDPGLGLRLIYFSYDVKMKEKGDIPEGYSVSREKKERFSLILESASTNQTSMYLCASSSDTGTGGGEQYFGPGTRLTVT.

The chain joins TRBV7-2 to TRBJ1-5; 7 bases are a match to TRBD1. V was clipped by 6 bases and J by 7 bases; unmatched bases: 3. This CDR3 comprises 12 residues. Germline V gene lookup returns CDR1 SGHTA and CDR2 FQGNSA. For the CDR3, the DNA is TGTGCCAGCAGGAAACAGGGGCAGCCCCAGCATTTT. Amino acid sequence: CASRKQGQPQHF.

V gene TRBV27 combines with J gene TRBJ2-5; D is unclear. Looked up from germline, CDR1 is MNHEY and CDR2 is SMNVEV (reference sequence). There are 16 residues in the CDR3. Trimming took off 5 bases at V and 4 bases at J, with 20 bases between the two ends. CDR3 nucleotide sequence: TGTGCCAGCAGTAAAATCGTCGTGGCAGGACCAGAGACCCAGTACTTC. As protein: CASSKIVVAGPETQYF.

V gene TRBV27 combines with J gene TRBJ2-7; TRBD1 aligns across 10 bases. Losses at the gene ends were 7 bases for V and 6 bases for J; bases not matched to a gene: 12. CDR3 length: 15 amino acids. Germline loops: CDR1 MNHEY, CDR2 SMNVEV (reference sequence). In DNA form, the CDR3 reads TGTGCCAGCATGGGGACATATGGGACAGGGGTCGAGCAGTACTTC. It is translated as CASMGTYGTGVEQYF.

The V gene is TRBV7-9, the J gene TRBJ1-3; TRBD1 matches at 9 bases. The V gene's germline CDR1 is SEHNR and CDR2 FQNEAQ (reference sequence). The V segment lost 5 bases and the J segment 2 bases; nucleotides outside the gene matches: 7. CDR3 length equals 16 residues. CDR3 coding DNA: TGTGCCAGCAGCCACGCCGGGACAGGGACTGGAAACACCATATATTTT. Translating gives CASSHAGTGTGNTIYF.

V is TRBV30 and J is TRBJ1-2, with a tentative D call TRBD1 (5 bases). The germline V and J ends were trimmed by 3 bases and 9 bases, with 11 bases remaining between them. This CDR3 region has 11 residues. Germline V gene data show CDR1 as GTSNPN and CDR2 as SVGIG (reference sequence). The DNA of the CDR3 is TGTGCCTGGAGAGGGACTTTTAGCTACACCTTC. Its translation: CAWRGTFSYTF.

The rearrangement joins TRBV7-9 to TRBJ2-2; 14 bases are shared with TRBD2. CDR3 length: 18 amino acids. The junction had 10 bases not matched to a gene; V was cut back by 5 bases and J by 5 bases. The germline V gene has CDR1 SEHNR and CDR2 FQNEAQ (reference sequence). The CDR3 sequence is CASSDTGLAGGWTGELFF. CDR3 DNA sequence: TGTGCCAGCAGCGACACAGGACTAGCGGGAGGTTGGACCGGGGAGCTGTTTTTT.

This clone has a handful of counts. The genes are TRBV9 and TRBJ2-7; 8 bases match TRBD1. Looked up from germline, CDR1 is SGDLS and CDR2 is YYNGEE. V trimming: 1 base; J trimming: 0 bases; junction bases outside the gene matches: 6. This CDR3 is 16 amino acids long. Here the CDR3 DNA reads TGTGCCAGCAGCGTATCCGGACAGGGTAACTCCTACGAGCAGTACTTC. Amino acid sequence: CASSVSGQGNSYEQYF.

The chain carries TRBV27 and TRBJ1-5, with D tentatively TRBD1 (5 bases). Germline V lookup: CDR1 MNHEY, CDR2 SMNVEV (reference sequence). This CDR3 spans 16 amino acids. The V gene lost 5 bases and the J gene lost 7 bases, with 21 bases spanning the gap. This chain's CDR3 is CASSTGRRPLEQPQHF. The CDR3, as DNA: TGTGCCAGCAGTACGGGACGGAGACCCTTGGAACAGCCCCAGCATTTT.

The chain employs TRBV27 and TRBJ2-2; possibly TRBD2 for D (5 bases). This CDR3 is built from 19 residues. Between the trimmed V and J ends, which lost 1 base and 1 base, there was a span of 19 bases. Germline CDR1 and CDR2: MNHEY and SMNVEV (reference sequence). CDR3 region: CASSLYYSQADLNTGELFF. The CDR3 DNA reads TGTGCCAGCAGTTTATACTATTCACAAGCGGACTTGAACACCGGGGAGCTGTTTTTT.

The chain is built from TRBV11-3 and TRBJ2-2; TRBD1 might be the D (6 bases). V was cut by 5 bases and J by 2 bases, with 12 bases left in between. The CDR3 is 15 residues long. Looked up from germline, CDR1 is SGHNT and CDR2 is YENEEA. The CDR3 sequence is CASSIRDKNTGELFF. For the CDR3, the DNA is TGTGCCAGCAGCATCCGGGACAAAAACACCGGGGAGCTGTTTTTT.

J is TRBJ2-1 and V is TRBV10-1, with D possibly TRBD2 on 5 matching bases. Trimming left V 9 bases short and J 0 bases short, with 18 bases between. From germline, CDR1 is WNHNN and CDR2 SYGVQD (reference sequence). The CDR3 is 16 residues long. CDR3 sequence (DNA): TGCGCCAGTTCCCGTAGCGCCTTAAGCTCCTACAATGAGCAGTTCTTC. Protein product: CASSRSALSSYNEQFF.

The CDR3 DNA follows: TGCGCCAGCAGTGAGTTAGCTACGGTCACAGATACGCAGTATTTT. Translating gives CASSELATVTDTQYF. The chain uses TRBV10-1 and TRBJ2-3; D is uncertain. CDR1 and CDR2 from the germline V gene are WNHNN and SYGVQD (reference sequence). The length of the CDR3 is 15 residues. Trimming left V 1 base short and J 2 bases short, with 10 bases between.

V gene TRBV27 combines with J gene TRBJ1-5; 10 bases are a match to TRBD1. Unmatched junction bases numbered 4, after V lost 6 bases and J lost 5 bases. This CDR3 region has 14 residues. Germline lookup yields CDR1 MNHEY and CDR2 SMNVEV (reference sequence). In DNA form, the CDR3 reads TGTGCCAGCAGCGTGACAGGGGGCTATCAGCCCCAGCATTTT. Translating gives CASSVTGGYQPQHF.

This clone appeared a single time. The chain is built from TRBV7-6 and TRBJ1-1; TRBD1 aligns across 10 bases. Trimming at V came to 3 bases and at J to 3 bases, leaving 7 bases not matched to a gene. The CDR3 sequence is 16 residues long. Germline-derived CDR1 and CDR2 are SGHVS and FNYEAQ. The CDR3 protein is CASSFGPGTGDTEAFF. As DNA, the CDR3 is TGTGCCAGCAGCTTCGGCCCCGGGACAGGGGACACTGAAGCTTTCTTT.

V and J are TRBV7-9 and TRBJ2-1; 11 nucleotides match TRBD2. In germline, CDR1 is SEHNR, CDR2 FQNEAQ (reference sequence). J lost 0 bases, V lost 3 bases, and 10 bases had no gene match. The CDR3 sequence is 19 residues long. CDR3 DNA: TGTGCCAGCAGCTTCCCTTCGGGACTAGCGGAAAGCTCCTACAATGAGCAGTTCTTC. Protein: CASSFPSGLAESSYNEQFF.

The gene calls are TRBV9 and TRBJ1-2, with D hard to call. The CDR3 has 17 residues. Germline V gene data show CDR1 as SGDLS and CDR2 as YYNGEE. Trimming shortened V by 0 bases and J by 8 bases, and 23 bases separated the two germline ends. CDR3 in DNA: TGTGCCAGCAGCGTAGTGGTGGATCTTTCCTCTATAGAGGGCTACACCTTC. As protein: CASSVVVDLSSIEGYTF.

About this clone: The sample has other DNA sequences that encode this CDR3 too. CDR3 in amino acids: CASSFVLAGAGNEQFF. CDR3 in DNA: TGTGCCAGCAGTTTTGTTCTAGCGGGAGCCGGCAATGAGCAGTTCTTC. The V call is TRBV28, the J call TRBJ2-1, with 10 nucleotides matching TRBD2. Germline V lookup: CDR1 MDHEN, CDR2 SYDVKM. V lost 3 bases, J lost 6 bases, and 8 bases stayed unmatched. There are 16 residues in the CDR3.